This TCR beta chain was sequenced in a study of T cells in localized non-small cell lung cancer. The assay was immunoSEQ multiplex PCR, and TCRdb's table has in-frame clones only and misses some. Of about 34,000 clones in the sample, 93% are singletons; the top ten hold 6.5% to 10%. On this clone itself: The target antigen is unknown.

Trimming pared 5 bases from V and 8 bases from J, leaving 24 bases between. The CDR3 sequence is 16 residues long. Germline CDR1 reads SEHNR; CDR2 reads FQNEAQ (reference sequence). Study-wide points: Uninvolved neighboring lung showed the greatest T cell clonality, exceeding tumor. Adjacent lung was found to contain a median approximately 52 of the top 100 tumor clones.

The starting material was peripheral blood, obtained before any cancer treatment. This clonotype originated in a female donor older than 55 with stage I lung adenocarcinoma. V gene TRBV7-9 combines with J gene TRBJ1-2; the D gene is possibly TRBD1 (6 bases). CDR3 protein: CASSRQRSGTNRGYTF. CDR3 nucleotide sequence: TGTGCCAGCAGCCGACAGAGGTCCGGGACAAATAGGGGCTACACCTTC.